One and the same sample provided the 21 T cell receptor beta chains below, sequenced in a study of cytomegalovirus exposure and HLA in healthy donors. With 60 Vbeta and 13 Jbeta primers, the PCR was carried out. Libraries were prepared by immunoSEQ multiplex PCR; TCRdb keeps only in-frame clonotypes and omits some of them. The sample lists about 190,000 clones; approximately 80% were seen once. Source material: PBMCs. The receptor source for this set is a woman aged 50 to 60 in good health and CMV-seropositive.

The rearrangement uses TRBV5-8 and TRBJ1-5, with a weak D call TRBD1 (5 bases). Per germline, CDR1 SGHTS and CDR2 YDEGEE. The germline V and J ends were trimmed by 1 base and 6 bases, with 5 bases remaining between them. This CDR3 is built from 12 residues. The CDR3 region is CASSLQGQPQHF. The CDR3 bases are TGTGCCAGCAGCTTGCAGGGTCAGCCCCAGCATTTT.

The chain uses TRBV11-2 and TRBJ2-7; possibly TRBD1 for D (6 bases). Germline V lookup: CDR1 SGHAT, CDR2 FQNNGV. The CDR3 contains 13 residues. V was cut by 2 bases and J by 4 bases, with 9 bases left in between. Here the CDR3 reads CASSLPGAYEQYF. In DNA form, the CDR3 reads TGTGCCAGCAGCTTACCAGGGGCATACGAGCAGTACTTC. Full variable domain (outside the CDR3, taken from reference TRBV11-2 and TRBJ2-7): EAGVAQSPRYKIIEKRQSVAFWCNPISGHATLYWYQQILGQGPKLLIQFQNNGVVDDSQLPKDRFSAERLKGVDSTLKIQPAKLEDSAVYLCASSLPGAYEQYFGPGTRLTVT.

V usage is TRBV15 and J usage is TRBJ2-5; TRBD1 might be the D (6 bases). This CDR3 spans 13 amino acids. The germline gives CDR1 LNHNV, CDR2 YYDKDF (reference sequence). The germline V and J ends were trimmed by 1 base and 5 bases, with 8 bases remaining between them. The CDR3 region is CATSRVQGETQYF. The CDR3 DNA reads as TGTGCCACCAGCAGAGTGCAGGGGGAGACCCAGTACTTC.

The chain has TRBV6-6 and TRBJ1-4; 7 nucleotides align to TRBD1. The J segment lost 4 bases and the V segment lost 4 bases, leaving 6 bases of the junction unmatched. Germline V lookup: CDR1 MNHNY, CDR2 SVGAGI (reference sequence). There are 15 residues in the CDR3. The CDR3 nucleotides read TGTGCCAGCAGTTTGGGACAGATTTTTAATGAAAAACTGTTTTTT. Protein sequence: CASSLGQIFNEKLFF.

The CDR3 here is CASSPGLGYTDTQYF. CDR3 DNA: TGTGCCAGCAGTCCGGGACTAGGATACACAGATACGCAGTATTTT. J is TRBJ2-3 and V is TRBV6-4; 8 bases match TRBD2. CDR3 length equals 15 residues. Germline trimming cut 5 bases from V and 2 bases from J; bases unmatched to any gene: 6. CDR1 and CDR2 (germline): MRHNA, SNTAGT.

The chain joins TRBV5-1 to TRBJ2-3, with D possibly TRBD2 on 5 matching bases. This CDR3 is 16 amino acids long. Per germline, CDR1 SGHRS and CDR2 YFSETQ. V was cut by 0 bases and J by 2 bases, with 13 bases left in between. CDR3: CASSLGPLGLTDTQYF. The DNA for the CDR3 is TGCGCCAGCAGCTTGGGCCCACTAGGTCTCACAGATACGCAGTATTTT.

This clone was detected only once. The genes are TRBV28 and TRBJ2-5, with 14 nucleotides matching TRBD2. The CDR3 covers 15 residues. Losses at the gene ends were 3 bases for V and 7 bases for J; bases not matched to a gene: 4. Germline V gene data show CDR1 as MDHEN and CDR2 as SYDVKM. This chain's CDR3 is CASSFPTSGGATQYF. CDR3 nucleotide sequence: TGTGCCAGCAGTTTCCCGACTAGCGGGGGGGCGACCCAGTACTTC.

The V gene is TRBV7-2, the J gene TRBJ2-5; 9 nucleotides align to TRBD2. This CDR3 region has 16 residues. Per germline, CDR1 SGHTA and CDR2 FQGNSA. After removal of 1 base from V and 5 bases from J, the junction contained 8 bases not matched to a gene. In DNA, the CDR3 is TGTGCCAGCAGCTTAGGGTTGGGCGGGGGGGAGGAGACCCAGTACTTC. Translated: CASSLGLGGGEETQYF. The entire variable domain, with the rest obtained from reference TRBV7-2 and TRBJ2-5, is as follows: GAGVSQSPSNKVTEKGKDVELRCDPISGHTALYWYRQSLGQGLEFLIYFQGNSAPDKSGLPSDRFSAERTGGSVSTLTIQRTQQEDSAVYLCASSLGLGGGEETQYFGPGTRLLVL.

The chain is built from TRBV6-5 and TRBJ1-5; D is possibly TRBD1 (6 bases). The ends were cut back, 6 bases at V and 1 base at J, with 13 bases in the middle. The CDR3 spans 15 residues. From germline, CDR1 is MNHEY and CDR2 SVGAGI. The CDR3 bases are TGTGCCAGCAGGACTGGGGGGGCCAGCAATCAGCCCCAGCATTTT. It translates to CASRTGGASNQPQHF.

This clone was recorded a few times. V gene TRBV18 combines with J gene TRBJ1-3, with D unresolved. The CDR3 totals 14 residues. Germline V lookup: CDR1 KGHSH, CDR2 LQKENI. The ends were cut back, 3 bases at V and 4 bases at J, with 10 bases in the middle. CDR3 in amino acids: CASSPAELGNTIYF. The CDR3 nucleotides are TGTGCCAGCTCACCGGCGGAGCTCGGAAACACCATATATTTT. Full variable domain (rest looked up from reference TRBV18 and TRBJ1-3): NAGVMQNPRHLVRRRGQEARLRCSPMKGHSHVYWYRQLPEEGLKFMVYLQKENIIDESGMPKERFSAEFPKEGPSILRIQQVVRGDSAAYFCASSPAELGNTIYFGEGSWLTVV.

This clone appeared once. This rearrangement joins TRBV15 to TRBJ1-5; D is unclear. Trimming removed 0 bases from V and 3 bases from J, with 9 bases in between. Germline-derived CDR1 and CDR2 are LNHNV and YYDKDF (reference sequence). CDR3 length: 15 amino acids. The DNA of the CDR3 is TGTGCCACCAGCAGAGATTGGAGTAACAATCAGCCCCAGCATTTT. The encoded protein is CATSRDWSNNQPQHF.

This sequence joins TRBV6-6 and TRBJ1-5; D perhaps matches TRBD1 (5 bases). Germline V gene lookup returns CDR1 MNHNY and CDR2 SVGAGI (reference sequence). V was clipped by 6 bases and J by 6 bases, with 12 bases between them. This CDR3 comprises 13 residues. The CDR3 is CASRAMGGQPQHF. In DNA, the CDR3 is TGTGCCAGCAGGGCCATGGGGGGTCAGCCCCAGCATTTT.

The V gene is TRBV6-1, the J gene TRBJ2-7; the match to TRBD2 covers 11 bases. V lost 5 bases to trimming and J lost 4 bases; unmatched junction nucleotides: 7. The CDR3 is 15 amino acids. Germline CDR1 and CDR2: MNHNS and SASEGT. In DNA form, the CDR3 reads TGTGCCAGCAGTCCAGTGACTAGCGGGAAGTACGAGCAGTACTTC. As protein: CASSPVTSGKYEQYF.

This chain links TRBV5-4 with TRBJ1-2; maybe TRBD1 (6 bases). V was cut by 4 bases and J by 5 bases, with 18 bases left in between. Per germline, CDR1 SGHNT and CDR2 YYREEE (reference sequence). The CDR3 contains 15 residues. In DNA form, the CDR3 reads TGTGCCAGCAGCCCCCGGACAGCGACAACGTATGGCTACACCTTC. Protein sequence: CASSPRTATTYGYTF. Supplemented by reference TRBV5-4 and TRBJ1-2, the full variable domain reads ETGVTQSPTHLIKTRGQQVTLRCSSQSGHNTVSWYQQALGQGPQFIFQYYREEENGRGNFPPRFSGLQFPNYSSELNVNALELDDSALYLCASSPRTATTYGYTFGSGTRLTVV.

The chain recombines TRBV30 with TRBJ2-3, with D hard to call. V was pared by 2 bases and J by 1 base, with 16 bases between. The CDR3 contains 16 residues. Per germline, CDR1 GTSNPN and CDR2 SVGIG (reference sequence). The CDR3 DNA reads TGTGCCTGGAGTCGACGAGGCCTACCCGGCACAGATACGCAGTATTTT. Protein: CAWSRRGLPGTDTQYF.

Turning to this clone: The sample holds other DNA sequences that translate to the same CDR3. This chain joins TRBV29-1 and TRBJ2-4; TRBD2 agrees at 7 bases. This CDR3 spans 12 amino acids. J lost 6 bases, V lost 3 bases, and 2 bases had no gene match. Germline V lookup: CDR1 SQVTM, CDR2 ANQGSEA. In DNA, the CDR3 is TGCAGCGTTGAGACGGGGGGAAACATTCAGTACTTC. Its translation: CSVETGGNIQYF.

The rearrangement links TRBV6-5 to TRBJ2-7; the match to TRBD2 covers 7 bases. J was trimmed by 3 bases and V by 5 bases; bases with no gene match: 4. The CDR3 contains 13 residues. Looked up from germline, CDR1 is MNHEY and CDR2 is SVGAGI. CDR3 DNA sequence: TGTGCCAGCAGTCCCGGGACTAACTACGAGCAGTACTTC. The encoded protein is CASSPGTNYEQYF.

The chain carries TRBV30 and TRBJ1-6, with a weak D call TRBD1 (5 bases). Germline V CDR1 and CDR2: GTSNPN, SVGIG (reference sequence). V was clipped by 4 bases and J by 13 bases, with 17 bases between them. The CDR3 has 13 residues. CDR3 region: CAWNVQVHRPLHF. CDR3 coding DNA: TGTGCCTGGAATGTACAGGTGCATCGGCCCCTCCACTTT.

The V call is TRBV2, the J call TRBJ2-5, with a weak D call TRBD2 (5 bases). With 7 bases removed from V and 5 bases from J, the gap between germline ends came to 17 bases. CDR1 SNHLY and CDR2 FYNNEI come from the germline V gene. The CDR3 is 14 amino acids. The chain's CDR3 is CASTWSPSGETQYF. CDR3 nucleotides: TGTGCCAGCACCTGGTCCCCCTCGGGGGAGACCCAGTACTTC.

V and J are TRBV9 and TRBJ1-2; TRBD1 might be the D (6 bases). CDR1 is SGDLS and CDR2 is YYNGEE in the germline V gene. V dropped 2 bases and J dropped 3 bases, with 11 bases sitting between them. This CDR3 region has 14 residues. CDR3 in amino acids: CASSVEGVHYGYTF. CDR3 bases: TGTGCCAGCAGCGTCGAGGGGGTACACTATGGCTACACCTTC.

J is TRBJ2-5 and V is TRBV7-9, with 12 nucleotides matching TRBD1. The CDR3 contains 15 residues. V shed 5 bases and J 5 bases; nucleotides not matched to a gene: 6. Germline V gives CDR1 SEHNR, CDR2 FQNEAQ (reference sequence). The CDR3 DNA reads TGTGCCAGCAGCCCGGGACAGGGGGCCGTGGAGACCCAGTACTTC. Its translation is CASSPGQGAVETQYF.